This TCR beta chain was sequenced for a study of regulatory T cells in long-lasting Graves disease (dated by TCRdb to the early 2020s). About the study as a whole: Persistent Graves' disease meant more than 5 years of antithyroid drug treatment with TSH receptor autoantibodies that stayed positive. This study used TCR sequencing and RNA sequencing of peripheral blood to compare persistent Graves' disease patients against newly diagnosed Graves' disease patients. Persistent Graves' disease patients in the clinical cohort had taken antithyroid drugs for 8 to 12 years on average. The study was registered as a clinical trial and conducted in China. A total of roughly 33 samples underwent TCR sequencing: approximately 13 from persistent and roughly 20 from newly diagnosed Graves' disease patients. Findings and caveats that apply to the study as a whole: A larger number of public clonotypes was shared among persistent patients (under 3,000) than among newly diagnosed patients (more than 850). Only peripheral blood was studied, because thyroid tissue, the primary lesion, was inaccessible. Preferential use of TRBV28, TRBJ1-2 and TRBJ2-5 was observed in persistent disease, whereas TRBV20-1 and TRBJ2-1 were favored in newly diagnosed disease. Lower TCR Shannon entropy and fewer highly expanded clones were observed in persistent Graves' disease patients than in newly diagnosed patients, which suggested clonal expansion. Only the TCR beta chain was sequenced and analyzed. The authors acknowledged the small sample size as a limitation that may reduce accuracy.

The library was built by means of multiplex PCR. TCRdb names Illumina HiSeq 4000 as the instrument used. To build TCR beta libraries, CDR3 regions were amplified by Arm-PCR using iRepertoire HTBI primers. Gel purification was performed on PCR products prior to sequencing. The published analysis was carried out like this. Across samples, approximately 68 TRBV and around 15 TRBJ segments were identified and used for gene usage analysis of CDR3 amino acid clonotypes. Filtered high-quality paired reads were merged into contigs using COPE and FqMerger. BLAST was used to align contigs to IMGT TRBV, TRBD and TRBJ reference genes, with CDR3 defined following IMGT. Clonotypes above 0.1% frequency were classified as highly expanded clones. Shannon entropy was used to measure repertoire diversity, and the Gini coefficient was used to measure V-J evenness. Public clonotypes were defined as clonotypes shared by more than one individual. TCRdb cleaned the public reads at Q25 with fastp, built clones with MiXCR and kept in-frame beta chains. CDR3 protein sequences are deduplicated, and each keeps its most common genes and DNA. The V and J calls follow TCRdb's processing rather than the paper's. The sample contains about 430,000 distinct CDR3 sequences, about 21% of them found a single time. Of the sample, 14% is held by the ten largest clones.

What the time point label conveys for this sample: persistent/refractory GD, antithyroid drugs over 5 years with positive TRAb. For both TCR sequencing and RNA sequencing, RNA was extracted from PBMCs in TRIzol. Graves' disease was diagnosed according to American Thyroid Association guidelines. Patients for the study were recruited at an endocrinology department in Xi'an, China. Each patient gave roughly 8.4 milliliters of peripheral blood, collected in an EDTA anticoagulant tube. Ficoll Paque Plus density gradient separation was used to isolate PBMCs, and no additional T cell sorting was done. An Agilent 2100 Bioanalyzer and agarose gel were used to check RNA quality, while a NanoDrop 2000 measured RNA concentration. The CDR3 has 14 amino acids, counting the end cysteine and phenylalanine. The kept DNA is CDR3 alone, 42 bases in frame from the first base. At the junction V is shortened by 2 bases and J by 6 bases, with 13 bases in between. From a lookup of the germline V gene, CDR1 and CDR2 are KGHSH and LQKENI.

This clonotype was observed a few times. Its antigen is still unknown. No base-level quality is on record; no much larger clone is a single base apart. This clonotype originated in a female donor with Graves disease. This specimen was peripheral blood mononuclear cells (PBMCs), taken when the disease was refractory, from a patient treated with antithyroid drugs. This receptor chain uses TRBV18 and TRBJ1-1, with an unclear D gene assignment. The CDR3 region: CASSPTQMDPEAFF. DNA sequence: TGTGCCAGCTCACCAACACAAATGGACCCTGAAGCTTTCTTT. The full variable domain, with segments outside the CDR3 supplied by the reference TRBV18 and TRBJ1-1 proteins, appears as NAGVMQNPRHLVRRRGQEARLRCSPMKGHSHVYWYRQLPEEGLKFMVYLQKENIIDESGMPKERFSAEFPKEGPSILRIQQVVRGDSAAYFCASSPTQMDPEAFFGQGTRLTVV.